This T cell receptor (beta chain) comes out of a study of CD8+CD57+ T cells in acquired aplastic anemia. Study context: DNA recovered from sorted CD4+ and CD8+ cells had a mean of approximately 3.2 ug.

Study-wide points: Overlapping CD8+ CDR3 repertoires of patients and controls contained roughly 27 shared sequences. Patients were compared with controls for CD8+ Simpson's diversity, and no significant difference emerged.

This clonotype was seen only once. What it recognizes is unknown. For CDR3 and TCR beta VDJ profiling, genomic DNA was the template used. TCRdb ran MiXCR on the reads and lists one entry per CDR3 protein. The table has more than 150,000 distinct CDR3 sequences, 64% seen once. In germline, CDR1 is MGHDK, CDR2 SYGVNS. V dropped 5 bases and J dropped 6 bases, with 10 bases sitting between them. The CDR3 covers 13 residues. The receptor was isolated from a human donor with severe aplastic anemia or a healthy control (not recorded which). The genes are TRBV25-1 and TRBJ2-2, with D possibly being TRBD1 (6 bases). The material sequenced was sorted CD4+, CD8+, or CD8+CD57+ T cells (not recorded which) from PBMCs. CDR3 nucleotide sequence: TGTGCCAGCAGTAAACAGGGCTCCGGGGAGCTGTTTTTT. Its protein product is CASSKQGSGELFF.